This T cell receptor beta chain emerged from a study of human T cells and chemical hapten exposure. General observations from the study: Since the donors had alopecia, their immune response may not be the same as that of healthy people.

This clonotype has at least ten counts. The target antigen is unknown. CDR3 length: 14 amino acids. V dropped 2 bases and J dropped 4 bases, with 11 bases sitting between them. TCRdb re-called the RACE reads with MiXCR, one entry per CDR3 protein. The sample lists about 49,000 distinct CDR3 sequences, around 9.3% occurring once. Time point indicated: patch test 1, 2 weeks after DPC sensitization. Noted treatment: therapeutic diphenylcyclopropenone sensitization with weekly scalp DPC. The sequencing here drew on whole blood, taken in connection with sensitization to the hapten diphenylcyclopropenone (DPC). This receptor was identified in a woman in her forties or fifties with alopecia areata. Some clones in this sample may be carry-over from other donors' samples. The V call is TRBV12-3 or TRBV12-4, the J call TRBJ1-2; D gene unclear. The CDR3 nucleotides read TGTGCCAGCAGTTTAAGTCAGGAGAGCTATGGCTACACCTTC. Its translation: CASSLSQESYGYTF.